The 9 T cell receptor beta chains given below trace back to one sample, sequenced in a study of cytomegalovirus exposure and HLA in healthy donors. Use of 60 Vbeta and 13 Jbeta primers characterized the PCR. Sequencing used immunoSEQ multiplex PCR; TCRdb keeps in-frame clones, though not all of them. The table has about 160,000 clones, over 70% seen once; the top ten hold about 1.5%. The source material was PBMCs. These receptors were collected from a man between 45 and 60 years old in good health and CMV-seropositive.

This chain joins TRBV5-6 and TRBJ2-3; possible D gene TRBD1, 6 bases. Between the trimmed V and J ends, which lost 2 bases and 2 bases, there was a span of 15 bases. The germline V gene encodes CDR1 SGHDT and CDR2 YYEEEE. CDR3 length equals 16 residues. The CDR3 nucleotides are TGTGCCAGCAGCTTTGACAGGAGCCTCTACACAGATACGCAGTATTTT. Its translation is CASSFDRSLYTDTQYF.

CDR3 nucleotides: TGTGCCAGCTCACTTGCCGACAGCACTGAAGCTTTCTTT. Protein: CASSLADSTEAFF. The V and J genes are TRBV18 and TRBJ1-1; possible D gene TRBD1, 5 bases. CDR1 is KGHSH and CDR2 is LQKENI in the germline V gene. There are 13 residues in the CDR3. The V end was cut by 4 bases, the J end by 4 bases, with 10 bases between.

The chain joins TRBV7-9 to TRBJ2-7; 7 nucleotides align to TRBD1. There are 17 residues in the CDR3. The V gene's germline CDR1 is SEHNR and CDR2 FQNEAQ (reference sequence). V trimming: 1 base; J trimming: 2 bases; junction bases outside the gene matches: 11. This chain's CDR3 is CASSLGRDSQVPYEQYF. CDR3 sequence (DNA): TGTGCCAGCAGCTTAGGACGGGACAGCCAAGTTCCCTACGAGCAGTACTTC.

The chain combines TRBV6-5 with TRBJ2-2; 10 bases are shared with TRBD1. Germline trimming cut 5 bases from V and 4 bases from J; bases unmatched to any gene: 4. Germline CDR1 is MNHEY and CDR2 is SVGAGI. The CDR3 contains 15 residues. CDR3 sequence reads: CASSLRDRGTGELFF. In DNA form, the CDR3 reads TGTGCCAGCAGTCTCCGGGACAGGGGCACCGGGGAGCTGTTTTTT.

The chain links TRBV29-1 to TRBJ2-1; a weak D match, TRBD2 (6 bases). Per germline, CDR1 SQVTM and CDR2 ANQGSEA. CDR3 length: 16 residues. V gave up 1 base and J gave up 0 bases, with 13 bases separating them. The CDR3 protein is CSVEGGATYSYNEQFF. CDR3 bases: TGCAGCGTTGAAGGCGGGGCTACATACTCCTACAATGAGCAGTTCTTC.

The rearrangement uses TRBV5-8 and TRBJ2-5, with 8 bases that match TRBD1. J lost 3 bases, V lost 3 bases, and 1 base had no gene match. The CDR3 contains 13 residues. Germline V lookup: CDR1 SGHTS, CDR2 YDEGEE. The CDR3 sequence is CASSSGQEETQYF. CDR3 DNA sequence: TGTGCCAGCAGCTCGGGACAGGAAGAGACCCAGTACTTC.

In nucleotides, the CDR3 is TGTGCCAGCAGCTTAACGACAGGAAACACTGAAGCTTTCTTT. Translating gives CASSLTTGNTEAFF. V usage is TRBV7-8 and J usage is TRBJ1-1; a weak D match, TRBD1 (6 bases). The CDR3 has 14 residues. V lost 2 bases and J 2 bases, leaving 9 bases between the germline ends. Germline values: CDR1 SGHVS, CDR2 FQNEAQ. Drawing the rest from reference TRBV7-8 and TRBJ1-1, the complete variable domain is GAGVSQSPRYKVAKRGQDVALRCDPISGHVSLFWYQQALGQGPEFLTYFQNEAQLDKSGLPSDRFFAERPEGSVSTLKIQRTQQEDSAVYLCASSLTTGNTEAFFGQGTRLTVV.

V usage is TRBV28 and J usage is TRBJ1-2, with D tentatively TRBD1 (6 bases). The CDR3 has 14 residues. V was clipped by 5 bases and J by 6 bases, with 16 bases between them. Germline CDR1 reads MDHEN; CDR2 reads SYDVKM. The CDR3 region is CASSPPGTRNGYTF. DNA of the CDR3: TGTGCCAGCAGTCCCCCCGGGACACGGAATGGCTACACCTTC.

This rearrangement joins TRBV7-9 to TRBJ2-7, with TRBD1 matching over 8 bases. CDR1 and CDR2 (germline): SEHNR, FQNEAQ (reference sequence). The CDR3 is 16 amino acids. J was trimmed by 2 bases and V by 0 bases; bases with no gene match: 6. CDR3: CASSLAPGGATYEQYF. The CDR3 DNA follows: TGTGCCAGCAGCTTAGCCCCAGGGGGCGCAACCTACGAGCAGTACTTC.